This T cell receptor (beta chain) was identified during a study of T cells after yellow fever vaccination. This clonotype was detected only a few times. Its antigen remains unknown. Study-wide results and limits: Post-booster repertoires again held most primary-vaccination clones (roughly 95% CD4, about 90% CD8).

TCRdb reprocessed the 5' RACE reads via MiXCR and lists one record per CDR3 protein. The sample includes over 300,000 distinct CDR3 sequences, 3.6% seen only once; the top ten take roughly a quarter. Germline CDR1 and CDR2: LGHDT and YNNKEL (reference sequence). The trim removed 1 base at V and 2 bases at J, leaving 10 bases unmatched. CDR3 length: 19 residues. Sequenced material: PBMCs, taken on the day of the yellow fever booster vaccination. The chain combines TRBV3-1 with TRBJ2-3; 12 nucleotides agree with TRBD2. The receptor comes from a man between 18 and 29 years old who received the YFV17D yellow fever vaccine. CDR3 region: CASSQGRPLAGGFTDTQYF. The CDR3 region has the DNA TGTGCCAGCAGCCAAGGTCGCCCACTAGCGGGGGGATTCACAGATACGCAGTATTTT.